This entry features one T cell receptor (beta chain) sequence. The Seattle patients joined while their infection was active and were tracked longitudinally afterward. The entry originates in a study of blood T cell repertoires in COVID-19. Study background: Both acute and convalescent COVID-19 samples were obtained from the United States, Italy and Spain.

J gave up 0 bases and V 4 bases, and 10 bases lay outside the gene matches. The CDR3 has 16 residues. Germline V gene lookup returns CDR1 SGHNT and CDR2 YYREEE (reference sequence). Authors' processing steps: Cell counts per sample came from amplifying reference gene primers. Produced via immunoSEQ multiplex PCR; TCRdb's table is partial and in-frame only. Clone size and the V and J calls come from that table; the DNA yielded D and trimming. The table has 250,000 to 300,000 clones, 88% seen once. This chain links TRBV5-4 with TRBJ2-7, with TRBD2 matching 7 bases. The sequence came from a woman aged 25 to 45 with COVID-19, enrolled during active disease. The sequencing input was peripheral blood. The CDR3 loop reads CASSPGGSGPSYEQYF. CDR3 nucleotides: TGTGCCAGCAGCCCCGGGGGGAGCGGTCCCTCCTACGAGCAGTACTTC.